These T cell receptor beta chains were read from a single sample in a study of T cells after posttransplantation cyclophosphamide. TCRdb's table, derived via immunoSEQ multiplex PCR, lists solely in-frame clones and lacks some. Of 51,000 or so clones listed, approximately 94% are singletons. Sequences were obtained from PBMCs. The receptors here all came from a woman aged 25 to 45 in good health and a related stem cell transplant donor. Each CDR3 is given with its conserved first and last residue. D genes are given only for firm matches. Clone size is not always given. Where it is, it says once, few, many or a class for expanded clones.

>TRBV4-3|-|TRBD1|TRBJ2-4
TGCGCCAGCAGCCAAGTTGGACAGGTGAAAAACATTCAGTACTTC
CASSQVGQVKNIQYF
>TRBV5-4|-|TRBD2|TRBJ2-1
TGTGCCAGCAGGGCGGGGGGTAGGCACAATGAGCAGTTCTTC
CASRAGGRHNEQFF
>TRBV5-4|once|-|TRBJ1-2
TGTGCCAGCAGCCAACAGGCCAAATATGGCTACACCTTC
CASSQQAKYGYTF
>TRBV6-6|-|-|TRBJ2-3
TGTGCCAGCATCCGGAGAGGGGGGGGGAGCACAGATACGCAGTATTTT
CASIRRGGGSTDTQYF
>TRBV5-6|-|-|TRBJ1-2
TGTGCCAGCAGCTTTGGACAGAACCATGGCTACACCTTC
CASSFGQNHGYTF
>TRBV6-1|-|TRBD1|TRBJ1-1
TGTGCCAGCAGTGCACAGGGGGCGGACACTGAAGCTTTCTTT
CASSAQGADTEAFF
>TRBV7-9|once|TRBD2|TRBJ2-2
TGTGCCAGCAGCGCACGGGGGGCGAACACCGGGGAGCTGTTTTTT
CASSARGANTGELFF
>TRBV6-5|-|TRBD1|TRBJ2-7
TGTGCCAGCAGTTTAGGGACAGGGGGCGCGGGGCAGTACTTC
CASSLGTGGAGQYF
>TRBV9|-|TRBD2|TRBJ2-3
TGTGCCAGCAGCGTAGGCGGGGGGAGTACAGATACGCAGTATTTT
CASSVGGGSTDTQYF
>TRBV7-8|-|-|TRBJ2-7
TGTGCCAGCAGCTTGTATGACAGGACAATCTCCTACGAGCAGTACTTC
CASSLYDRTISYEQYF
>TRBV9|-|TRBD1|TRBJ1-2
TGTGCCAGCAGCCAAACCACAGGGGGCCAGGGCTACACCTTC
CASSQTTGGQGYTF
>TRBV6-4|-|TRBD1|TRBJ1-5
TGTGCCAGCAGTGACACGGACAGGGGTGTTCAGCCCCAGCATTTT
CASSDTDRGVQPQHF
>TRBV18|-|TRBD1|TRBJ2-2
TGTGCCAGCTCGGAGGACAGGATGGACGGGGAGCTGTTTTTT
CASSEDRMDGELFF
>TRBV18|-|TRBD1|TRBJ2-5
TGTGCCAGCTCTTCTATACCTCGACAGGGCCAAGAGACCCAGTACTTC
CASSSIPRQGQETQYF
>TRBV5-6|-|TRBD1|TRBJ2-3
TGTGCCAGCAGATTCGAAACACAGGGGGCATTAGATACGCAGTATTTT
CASRFETQGALDTQYF
>TRBV28|-|-|TRBJ2-7
TGTGCCAGCCGGGTAGGGGGCGCGGGACGCGAGCAGTACTTC
CASRVGGAGREQYF
>TRBV19|-|TRBD1|TRBJ1-2
TGTGCCAGTAGTATGGACAGGGGGCAGGATGGCTACACCTTC
CASSMDRGQDGYTF
>TRBV6-1|-|-|TRBJ2-2
TGTGCCAGCAGTGAATCTAAGCTAGGGGTGCGCGGGGAGCTGTTTTTT
CASSESKLGVRGELFF
>TRBV4-1|-|-|TRBJ2-7
TGCGCCAGCAGCCAAGACCATATTAGCGGTCAGACCTACGAGCAGTACTTC
CASSQDHISGQTYEQYF
>TRBV7-3|-|-|TRBJ2-5
TGTGCCAGCAGCCGAGGGCATGGGGAGACCCAGTACTTC
CASSRGHGETQYF
>TRBV19|-|-|TRBJ1-4
TGTGCCAGTAGTAACCAGCAGGGAGGTGAAAAACTGTTTTTT
CASSNQQGGEKLFF
>TRBV29-1|once|TRBD1|TRBJ2-3
TGCAGCGTTCGACAGGGTGGCACAGATACGCAGTATTTT
CSVRQGGTDTQYF
>TRBV7-8|-|-|TRBJ1-1
TGTGCCAGCAGCTTAGTGCAGGGTAGGGCTGAAGCTTTCTTT
CASSLVQGRAEAFF
>TRBV7-2|-|TRBD1|TRBJ1-1
TGTGCCAGCAGCGTATCCGGGACAGGTGTCGAAGCTTTCTTT
CASSVSGTGVEAFF
>TRBV11-2|-|TRBD1|TRBJ1-1
TGTGCCAGCAGCTGGCCGGGACAGGGGGTCACTGAAGCTTTCTTT
CASSWPGQGVTEAFF
>TRBV5-1|once|-|TRBJ1-1
TGCGCCAGCAGCCCCTCCGGGGACACTGAAGCTTTCTTT
CASSPSGDTEAFF
>TRBV5-1|-|-|TRBJ1-3
TGCGCCAGCTCGCCTTCTACAGACACTGGAAACACCATATATTTT
CASSPSTDTGNTIYF
>TRBV29-1|-|-|TRBJ2-7
TGCAGCGTTTCCGGGTCCCCCTACGAGCAGTACTTC
CSVSGSPYEQYF
>TRBV11-2|-|-|TRBJ2-7
TGTGCCAGCAGCTTAGTGAGGCAGAGCTACGAGCAGTACTTC
CASSLVRQSYEQYF
>TRBV7-2|-|-|TRBJ2-5
TGTGCCAGCAGCTTAGTAATGGGGGCAGGTGAGACCCAGTACTTC
CASSLVMGAGETQYF
>TRBV19|-|-|TRBJ1-1
TGTGCCAGTAGTATTACAGGAATGAACACTGAAGCTTTCTTT
CASSITGMNTEAFF
>TRBV4-2|-|-|TRBJ1-4
TGTGCCAGCACGGCGGGGGCGGAGGCTGAAAAACTGTTTTTT
CASTAGAEAEKLFF
>TRBV4-3|few|-|TRBJ1-6
TGCGCCAGCAGCCATTTGACTTATAATTCACCCCTCCACTTT
CASSHLTYNSPLHF
>TRBV19|-|-|TRBJ2-3
TGTGCCAGTAGTATAAGAGGGTCCCCAGATACGCAGTATTTT
CASSIRGSPDTQYF
>TRBV10-1|once|-|TRBJ1-1
TGCGCCAGCAGTTGGACAGCGAACACTGAAGCTTTCTTT
CASSWTANTEAFF
>TRBV7-9|-|-|TRBJ1-1
TGTGCCATCATAGGGGGCACTGAAGCTTTCTTT
CAIIGGTEAFF
>TRBV19|-|TRBD2|TRBJ2-5
TGTGCCAGTAGTATATTGGCTAGCGGGGTTGGGGAGACCCAGTACTTC
CASSILASGVGETQYF
>TRBV5-4|-|-|TRBJ1-2
TGTGCCAGCAGTTATACAGGGTCCTGGAACTATGGCTACACCTTC
CASSYTGSWNYGYTF
>TRBV11-2|-|TRBD1|TRBJ1-3
TGTGCCAGCAGCTTAGATCCGGGCAGGGGGAGGCCCGACTTTAATTTT
CASSLDPGRGRPDFNF
>TRBV7-3|-|-|TRBJ2-3
TGTGCCAGCAGCTTAACGTACTCCGATACGCAGTATTTT
CASSLTYSDTQYF
>TRBV6-5|-|-|TRBJ1-6
TGTGCCAGCAGACAGGGTAATTCACCCCTCCACTTT
CASRQGNSPLHF
>TRBV11-2|-|TRBD1|TRBJ2-7
TGTGCCAGCAGCTTAGATCGGACAGGGATCCACGAGCAGTACTTC
CASSLDRTGIHEQYF
>TRBV4-2|-|TRBD2|TRBJ2-5
TGTGCCAGCAGCCGTCTAGCGGGGCCTCTTCAAGAGACCCAGTACTTC
CASSRLAGPLQETQYF
>TRBV30|-|-|TRBJ1-5
TGTGCCTGGAGTAAAGGGAGCCATCAGCCCCAGCATTTT
CAWSKGSHQPQHF
>TRBV19|few|TRBD1|TRBJ1-5
TGTGCCAGTAGTATGACAGGGGGCTATCAGCCCCAGCATTTT
CASSMTGGYQPQHF
>TRBV11-2|-|-|TRBJ1-2
TGTGCCAGCAGCACAACCATACAGGGCTTCAGGGGCTATGGCTACACCTTC
CASSTTIQGFRGYGYTF
>TRBV6-6|-|-|TRBJ1-2
TGTGCCAGCAGTTACGAGCAGACAATTTCGGGCTACACCTTC
CASSYEQTISGYTF
>TRBV7-9|-|TRBD1|TRBJ2-3
TGTGCCAGCAGCCCCGAGACAGGGTTGAGTAATACGCAGTATTTT
CASSPETGLSNTQYF
>TRBV5-4|few|TRBD1|TRBJ2-2
TGTGCCAGCAGCTTAAGACAGGGGACCGCCGGGGAGCTGTTTTTT
CASSLRQGTAGELFF
>TRBV7-9|-|-|TRBJ1-2
TGTGCCAGCAGCTTAGGGGCAGGGAACTATGGCTACACCTTC
CASSLGAGNYGYTF
>TRBV25-1|once|TRBD1|TRBJ1-1
TGTGCCAGCACCTGGACAGGGGGTGAAGCTTTCTTT
CASTWTGGEAFF
>TRBV6-6|-|TRBD1|TRBJ1-1
TGTGCCAGCAGCGAGGGACAGGGGAACACTGAAGCTTTCTTT
CASSEGQGNTEAFF